Below are 24 T cell receptor beta chains sequenced from a single sample in a study of T cells in Graves' hyperthyroidism and ophthalmopathy. Amplification targeted TCR beta CDR3 regions from RNA transcripts. A set of HTBI primers served as the primers for a first-round RT-PCR of the TCR CDR3. TCRdb independently ran MiXCR on the multiplex PCR reads; one entry per CDR3 protein. Found here are 500,000 to 550,000 distinct CDR3 sequences, under 25% of them singletons; the top ten hold roughly 29%. Sequencing was carried out using blood. These receptors were taken from a man aged 18 to 29 with Graves' hyperthyroidism.

This rearrangement joins TRBV20-1 to TRBJ1-5, with D perhaps matching TRBD1 (5 bases). Germline V gene sequence: CDR1 DFQATT, CDR2 SNEGSKA (reference sequence). V shed 3 bases and J shed 3 bases, with 18 bases lying between them. CDR3 size: 16 residues. The CDR3 reads CSARESRRGVNQPQHF. CDR3 DNA: TGCAGTGCTAGGGAGAGTAGGCGGGGGGTCAATCAGCCCCAGCATTTT.

The gene calls are TRBV19 and TRBJ2-7; TRBD2 might be the D (7 bases). Deletions cut 6 bases from V and 4 bases from J, with 25 bases between. The CDR3 has 17 amino acids. Germline V gene sequence: CDR1 LNHDA, CDR2 SQIVND (reference sequence). The CDR3 bases are TGTGCCAGTAGCCGCGGAGGGGGAGGGGTCCTCGAATACGAGCAGTACTTC. Protein: CASSRGGGGVLEYEQYF.

V and J are TRBV6-5 and TRBJ1-1; weak D call: TRBD1 (5 bases). Between the trimmed V and J ends, which lost 5 bases and 0 bases, there was a span of 10 bases. CDR3 length: 14 residues. Germline V gene data show CDR1 as MNHEY and CDR2 as SVGAGI. The CDR3 coding sequence is TGTGCCAGCAGTGCCTCGACAGTGAACACTGAAGCTTTCTTT. This gives the protein CASSASTVNTEAFF.

This clonotype was counted ten times or more. This chain links TRBV29-1 with TRBJ1-1; D may be TRBD1 (6 bases). The CDR3 contains 13 residues. The germline CDR1 and CDR2 sequences are SQVTM and ANQGSEA. V dropped 3 bases and J dropped 6 bases, with 14 bases sitting between them. The CDR3 protein is CSVEGGAIAEAFF. The CDR3 DNA is TGCAGCGTTGAGGGGGGGGCGATCGCTGAAGCTTTCTTT.

J is TRBJ2-2 and V is TRBV12-3 or TRBV12-4, with 9 bases identical to TRBD2. V was clipped by 3 bases and J by 3 bases; unmatched bases: 2. There are 15 residues in the CDR3. CDR3 in DNA: TGTGCCAGCAGTTTCGGACTAGCGTACACCGGGGAGCTGTTTTTT. Translated: CASSFGLAYTGELFF.

Many counts were recorded for this clonotype. The V and J genes are TRBV27 and TRBJ2-7; the D is unclear. V was trimmed by 6 bases and J by 7 bases, leaving 16 bases between them. The germline gives CDR1 MNHEY, CDR2 SMNVEV (reference sequence). The CDR3 has 13 residues. CDR3 in amino acids: CASRWESIGEQYF. CDR3 DNA sequence: TGTGCCAGCAGATGGGAATCGATCGGGGAGCAGTACTTC.

In this sample, this clonotype turned up many times. The chain is built from TRBV20-1 and TRBJ1-2; 10 bases are shared with TRBD1. J lost 0 bases, V lost 0 bases, and 10 bases had no gene match. The CDR3 has 18 residues. The germline gives CDR1 DFQATT, CDR2 SNEGSKA (reference sequence). DNA for the CDR3: TGCAGTGCTAGAGATTTAAGGGGACAGGGGCGGACTAACTATGGCTACACCTTC. It codes for CSARDLRGQGRTNYGYTF.

This clonotype occurred many times. This chain links TRBV20-1 with TRBJ1-1; D gene unclear. Trimming cost V 2 bases and J 1 base, with 14 bases left between them. This CDR3 has 15 amino acids. Germline values: CDR1 DFQATT, CDR2 SNEGSKA (reference sequence). The CDR3 protein is CSARLRPLPNTEAFF. In DNA form, the CDR3 reads TGCAGTGCTAGATTACGACCGTTGCCGAACACTGAAGCTTTCTTT.

At least ten counts were recorded for this clonotype. V is TRBV12-3 or TRBV12-4 and J is TRBJ2-4; no definite D call. This CDR3 spans 14 amino acids. Trimming took 3 bases from V and 4 from J, leaving 10 bases between them. CDR3 amino acids: CASSFGLRKNIQYF. CDR3 DNA sequence: TGTGCCAGCAGTTTCGGGCTGAGAAAAAACATTCAGTACTTC.

This clonotype has just a few counts. V and J are TRBV14 and TRBJ2-7; D uncertain. This CDR3 region has 14 residues. V was cut by 0 bases and J by 3 bases, with 9 bases left in between. Germline V gene lookup returns CDR1 SGHDN and CDR2 FVKESK. CDR3 DNA: TGTGCCAGCAGCCAAGAGGGCCGTTACTACGAGCAGTACTTC. Protein: CASSQEGRYYEQYF.

This clonotype was picked up many times. The chain employs TRBV12-3 or TRBV12-4 and TRBJ1-3; tentative D call: TRBD1 (5 bases). V was clipped by 7 bases and J by 5 bases, with 21 bases between them. The CDR3 is 16 amino acids. CDR3 sequence: CASIPPRDFFRNTIYF. The CDR3 DNA sequence: TGTGCCAGCATTCCGCCGAGGGACTTTTTTAGAAACACCATATATTTT.

This clonotype has a handful of counts. This sequence joins TRBV3-1 and TRBJ2-7, with TRBD2 as a possible D gene (6 bases). The V end lost 0 bases, the J end lost 7 bases, and 13 bases lay between the germline ends. The CDR3 loop spans 14 amino acids. Germline V gene sequence: CDR1 LGHDT, CDR2 YNNKEL (reference sequence). The CDR3 nucleotides are TGTGCCAGCAGCCAAGACCCAACCCGGGAGGAGCAGTACTTC. Protein sequence: CASSQDPTREEQYF.

This clonotype came up many times. As DNA, the CDR3 is TGTGCCAGCAGTTATGACAGAGGGTATGGCTACACCTTC. The encoded protein is CASSYDRGYGYTF. The gene calls are TRBV6-2 or TRBV6-3 and TRBJ1-2; possible D gene TRBD1, 5 bases. The germline gives CDR1 MNHEY, CDR2 SVGEGT. CDR3 length equals 13 residues. Deletions cut 3 bases from V and 5 bases from J, with 10 bases between.

This clonotype was observed at least ten times. The V and J genes are TRBV28 and TRBJ2-5, with D unresolved. The CDR3 runs 13 residues. The V and J ends lost 3 bases and 5 bases respectively, with 10 bases between them. Germline loops: CDR1 MDHEN, CDR2 SYDVKM. CDR3 nucleotides: TGTGCCAGCAGTTTCCGGGCTTGGGAGACCCAGTACTTC. Translating gives CASSFRAWETQYF.

This clonotype was recorded many times. V is TRBV2 and J is TRBJ2-5; TRBD2 might be the D (6 bases). The CDR3 is 14 residues long. V lost 4 bases to trimming and J lost 5 bases, with 14 bases between them. Per the germline V gene, CDR1 is SNHLY and CDR2 is FYNNEI. The CDR3 bases are TGTGCCAGCAGTGGTATGACTAGTCATGAGACCCAGTACTTC. Translating it yields CASSGMTSHETQYF.

This clonotype was detected only a few times. One base away lies a much larger clone, so this may be a sequencing read error. This chain joins TRBV5-1 and TRBJ2-2, with D perhaps assigned TRBD1 or TRBD2 (5 bases each). The germline gives CDR1 SGHRS, CDR2 YFSETQ. The CDR3 contains 15 residues. Written as DNA, the CDR3 is TGCGCCAGCAGTTGGATGACAGTGGGATCCGGGGAGCTGTGTTTT. This encodes CASSWMTVGSGELCF.

This clonotype has ten or more counts. The V and J genes are TRBV6-1 and TRBJ1-2; D is ambiguous. The ends were cut back, 4 bases at V and 5 bases at J, with 17 bases in the middle. The CDR3 runs 15 residues. Germline V gene data show CDR1 as MNHNS and CDR2 as SASEGT. The CDR3 DNA is TGTGCCAGCAGTGTCGGCAGAAGGATTGAGTATGGCTACACCTTC. Translation gives CASSVGRRIEYGYTF.

There are many counts of this clonotype. The V call is TRBV12-3 or TRBV12-4, the J call TRBJ1-1, with 7 bases lining up with TRBD1. V lost 4 bases and J lost 5; bases outside the gene matches: 10. The CDR3 contains 15 residues. The CDR3 loop reads CASSSLNTGATEAFF. The CDR3 bases are TGTGCCAGCAGTTCCTTAAACACAGGGGCAACTGAAGCTTTCTTT.

Many counts were recorded for this clonotype. This sequence joins TRBV28 and TRBJ2-7, with 11 nucleotides matching TRBD2. The CDR3 is 17 residues long. Germline trimming cut 6 bases from V and 5 bases from J; bases unmatched to any gene: 15. CDR1 and CDR2 from the germline V gene are MDHEN and SYDVKM. As DNA, the CDR3 is TGTGCCAGCAGACCTTTAGCGGGGGGGATATTGAGAAACGAGCAGTACTTC. Translating it yields CASRPLAGGILRNEQYF. The full variable domain, with the rest looked up from reference TRBV28 and TRBJ2-7, is DVKVTQSSRYLVKRTGEKVFLECVQDMDHENMFWYRQDPGLGLRLIYFSYDVKMKEKGDIPEGYSVSREKKERFSLILESASTNQTSMYLCASRPLAGGILRNEQYFGPGTRLTVT.

The chain joins TRBV7-8 to TRBJ2-7; D may match TRBD1 or TRBD2 (6 bases each). This CDR3 has 14 residues. CDR1 and CDR2 (germline): SGHVS, FQNEAQ. V gave up 2 bases and J gave up 6 bases, with 14 bases separating them. CDR3 sequence reads: CASSLRGLEGEQYF. CDR3 in DNA: TGTGCCAGCAGCTTACGGGGGCTAGAGGGCGAGCAGTACTTC. The full variable domain, in which reference TRBV7-8 and TRBJ2-7 provide the parts outside the CDR3, is GAGVSQSPRYKVAKRGQDVALRCDPISGHVSLFWYQQALGQGPEFLTYFQNEAQLDKSGLPSDRFFAERPEGSVSTLKIQRTQQEDSAVYLCASSLRGLEGEQYFGPGTRLTVT.

The rearrangement joins TRBV27 to TRBJ2-7; D is possibly TRBD1 or TRBD2 (5 bases each). V lost 5 bases to trimming and J lost 7 bases, with 15 bases between them. CDR1 is MNHEY, CDR2 SMNVEV, per germline (reference sequence). CDR3 length equals 13 residues. This CDR3 reads CASSPREGSEQYF. The DNA for the CDR3 is TGTGCCAGCAGTCCCAGGGAAGGGAGTGAGCAGTACTTC.

This clonotype was observed many times. The chain links TRBV2 to TRBJ2-7; no reliable D call. This CDR3 is 12 amino acids long. The germline gives CDR1 SNHLY, CDR2 FYNNEI. The V end lost 6 bases, the J end lost 5 bases, and 11 bases lay between the germline ends. The CDR3 protein is CASRRLEDEQYF. CDR3 DNA sequence: TGTGCCAGCAGGCGGTTAGAGGACGAGCAGTACTTC.

This clonotype was seen repeatedly, ten times or more. The chain carries TRBV12-3 or TRBV12-4 and TRBJ2-5, with unresolved D. The CDR3 is made up of 14 amino acids. The V end was cut by 5 bases, the J end by 5 bases, with 15 bases between. The DNA of the CDR3 is TGTGCCAGCAGTCCCGTGTATAGCATGGAGACCCAGTACTTC. Translating gives CASSPVYSMETQYF.

This clonotype was observed at least ten times. The genes are TRBV28 and TRBJ1-5; 7 positions agree with TRBD1. The J segment lost 7 bases and the V segment lost 4 bases, leaving 16 bases of the junction unmatched. CDR3 length: 17 amino acids. CDR1 MDHEN and CDR2 SYDVKM come from the germline V gene. In DNA form, the CDR3 reads TGTGCCAGCAGTTCGGCCGGGTGGTCGACAGGGCGCCAGCCCCAGCATTTT. It encodes CASSSAGWSTGRQPQHF.